This T cell receptor beta chain emerged from a study of blood T cell repertoires in COVID-19. Study details: Samples of COVID-19 (acute and convalescent) were obtained from the United States, Italy and Spain. In each case, the material was cDNA or gDNA derived from T cells, B-cell-depleted T cells, or PBMCs.

Sequencing used immunoSEQ multiplex PCR; TCRdb keeps in-frame clones, though not all of them. The table has roughly 250,000 clones, around 89% seen once. Germline V CDR1 and CDR2: SGDLS, YYNGEE. V was trimmed by 4 bases and J by 4 bases, leaving 14 bases between them. CDR3 size: 14 residues. This sequence joins TRBV9 and TRBJ1-1; D might be TRBD1 (6 bases). This clonotype was obtained from a man aged 25 to 45 with acute or convalescent COVID-19. The specimen was peripheral blood. The DNA of the CDR3 is TGTGCCAGCAGCCATAACAGGGAGAGCACTGAAGCTTTCTTT. Its protein product is CASSHNRESTEAFF.